The entry below gives a single T cell receptor beta chain sequence along with its context. The antigen is unknown. Terminally differentiated effector memory CD45RA+ cells were excluded by CCR7 positive selection of CD45RO-negative cells. This was a deep-level run. Sequencing used immunoSEQ multiplex PCR; TCRdb keeps in-frame clones, though not all of them. The table shows roughly 2,000,000 clones, with just over 90% occurring only once. This specimen comes from a study of shared clonotypes between healthy human individuals. Findings and caveats of the study: Clonotypes not shared had lower generation probabilities than those common to all four donors. Relative to memory subsets, naive subsets generally showed larger estimated richness. Incompleteness in sorted-subset sequencing, despite large depth, was shown by rarefaction.

Sequences were obtained from naive CD8+ T cells from PBMCs. The TCR originated in a man between 18 and 35 years old in good health. Some clones in this sample may be carry-over from other donors' samples.

The CDR3 spells CASGFPETQYF. CDR3 nucleotides: TGTGCCAGCGGCTTTCCCGAGACCCAGTACTTC. V gene TRBV27 combines with J gene TRBJ2-5; D is undetermined. The germline V gene has CDR1 MNHEY and CDR2 SMNVEV (reference sequence). This CDR3 spans 11 amino acids. Trimming cost V 8 bases and J 5 bases, with 9 bases left between them.